One sample yielded the 5 T cell receptor beta chains listed below, sequenced in a study of T-cell reconstitution after alpha-beta-depleted transplantation in children. Unique molecular identifiers were built into the TCRbeta library. Each CDR3 protein gets one entry after TCRdb re-called the PCR reads with MiXCR. The data contain 500,000 to 600,000 distinct CDR3 sequences, around a third of them singletons. The sample was PBMCs from the stem cell graft donor, taken from the stem cell graft. The receptors originated from a human donor who donated a stem cell graft to a child with aplastic anemia.

J is TRBJ2-7 and V is TRBV6-2 or TRBV6-3; 11 bases fit TRBD2. Germline V gives CDR1 MNHEY, CDR2 SVGEGT. The J segment lost 5 bases and the V segment lost 5 bases, leaving 5 bases of the junction unmatched. This CDR3 contains 14 residues. CDR3 residues: CASSHTSGSHEQYV. The DNA for the CDR3 is TGTGCCAGCAGTCATACTAGCGGGAGTCACGAGCAGTACGTC.

This chain joins TRBV11-2 and TRBJ2-1, with D perhaps TRBD1 or TRBD2 (6 bases each). Germline V gene sequence: CDR1 SGHAT, CDR2 FQNNGV. CDR3 size: 13 residues. The V end lost 5 bases, the J end lost 10 bases, and 15 bases lay between the germline ends. CDR3: CASSPRGVGEQFF. The CDR3 coding sequence is TGTGCCAGCAGCCCAAGGGGGGTTGGCGAGCAGTTCTTC.

This chain links TRBV12-3 or TRBV12-4 with TRBJ2-3, with TRBD2 matching over 8 bases. The CDR3 sequence is 14 residues long. Germline trimming cut 8 bases from V and 2 bases from J; bases unmatched to any gene: 6. The CDR3 is CASRTSGDTDTQYF. CDR3 sequence (DNA): TGTGCCAGCCGCACTAGCGGAGACACAGATACGCAGTATTTT.

This clonotype was observed a handful of times. CDR3 loop: CSVVLGTDTQYF. CDR3 DNA sequence: TGCAGCGTTGTCTTAGGAACAGATACGCAGTATTTT. The chain employs TRBV29-1 and TRBJ2-3, with D unresolved. Germline V gives CDR1 SQVTM, CDR2 ANQGSEA. There are 12 residues in the CDR3. Trimming left V 4 bases short and J 3 bases short, with 8 bases between.

The chain recombines TRBV12-3 or TRBV12-4 with TRBJ2-7, with 11 bases lining up with TRBD2. The CDR3 extends over 14 amino acids. V lost 5 bases and J lost 3; bases outside the gene matches: 3. CDR3 DNA sequence: TGTGCCAGCAGTGGGGGACTAGCGGTCTACGAGCAGTACTTC. Translated: CASSGGLAVYEQYF.